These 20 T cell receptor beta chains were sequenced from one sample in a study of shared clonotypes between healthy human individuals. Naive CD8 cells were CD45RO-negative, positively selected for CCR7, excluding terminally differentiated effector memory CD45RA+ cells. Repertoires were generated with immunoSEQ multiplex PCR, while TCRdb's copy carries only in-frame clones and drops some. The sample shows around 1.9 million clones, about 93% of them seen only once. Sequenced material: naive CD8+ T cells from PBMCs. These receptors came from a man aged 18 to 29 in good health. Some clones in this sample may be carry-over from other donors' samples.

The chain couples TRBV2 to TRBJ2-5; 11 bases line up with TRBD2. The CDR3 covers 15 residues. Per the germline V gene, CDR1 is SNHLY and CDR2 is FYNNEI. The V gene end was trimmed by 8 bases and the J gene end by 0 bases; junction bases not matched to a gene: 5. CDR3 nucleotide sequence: TGTGCCAGCGGACAGACTAGCGGGGACCAAGAGACCCAGTACTTC. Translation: CASGQTSGDQETQYF.

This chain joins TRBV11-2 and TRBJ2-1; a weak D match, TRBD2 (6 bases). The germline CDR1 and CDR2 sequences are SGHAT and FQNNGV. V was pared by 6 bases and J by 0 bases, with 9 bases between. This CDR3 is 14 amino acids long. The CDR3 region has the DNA TGTGCCAGCAGGGAGGACTACTCCTACAATGAGCAGTTCTTC. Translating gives CASREDYSYNEQFF.

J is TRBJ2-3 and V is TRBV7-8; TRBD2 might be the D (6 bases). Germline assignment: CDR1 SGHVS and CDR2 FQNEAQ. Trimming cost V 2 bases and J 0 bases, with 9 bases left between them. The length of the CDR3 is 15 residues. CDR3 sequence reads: CASSLRRGSTDTQYF. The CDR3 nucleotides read TGTGCCAGCAGCTTACGGCGGGGAAGCACAGATACGCAGTATTTT.

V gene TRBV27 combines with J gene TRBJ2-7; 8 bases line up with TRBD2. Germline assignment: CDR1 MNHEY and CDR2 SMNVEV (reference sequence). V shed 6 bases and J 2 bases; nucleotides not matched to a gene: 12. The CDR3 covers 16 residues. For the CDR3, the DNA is TGTGCCAGCAGCCCTTCTAGCGGGCACCATACCTACGAGCAGTACTTC. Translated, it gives CASSPSSGHHTYEQYF.

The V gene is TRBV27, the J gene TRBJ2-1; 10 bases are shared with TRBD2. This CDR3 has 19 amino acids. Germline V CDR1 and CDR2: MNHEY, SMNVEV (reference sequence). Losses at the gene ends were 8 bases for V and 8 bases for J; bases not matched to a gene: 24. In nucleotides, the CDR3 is TGTGCCAGCCGGACCCGGACTAGCGGCCCTTTGTACGGCGGAGATGAGCAGTTCTTC. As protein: CASRTRTSGPLYGGDEQFF.

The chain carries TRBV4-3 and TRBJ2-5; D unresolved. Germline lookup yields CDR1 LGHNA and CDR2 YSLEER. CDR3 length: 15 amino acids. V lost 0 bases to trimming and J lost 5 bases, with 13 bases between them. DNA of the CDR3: TGCGCCAGCAGCCAAGATGGCAGACCTAGGGAGACCCAGTACTTC. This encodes CASSQDGRPRETQYF.

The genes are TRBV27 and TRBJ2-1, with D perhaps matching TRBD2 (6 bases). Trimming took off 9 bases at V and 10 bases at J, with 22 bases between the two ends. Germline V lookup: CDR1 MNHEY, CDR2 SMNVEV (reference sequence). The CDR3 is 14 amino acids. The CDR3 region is CASQELGGVGEQFF. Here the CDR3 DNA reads TGTGCCAGTCAGGAACTAGGAGGGGTGGGCGAGCAGTTCTTC.

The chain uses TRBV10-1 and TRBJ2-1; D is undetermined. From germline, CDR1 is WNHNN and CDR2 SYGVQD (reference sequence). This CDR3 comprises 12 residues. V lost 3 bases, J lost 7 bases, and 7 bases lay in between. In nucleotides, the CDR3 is TGCGCCAGCAGTGATAGGGAAAATGAGCAGTTCTTC. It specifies CASSDRENEQFF.

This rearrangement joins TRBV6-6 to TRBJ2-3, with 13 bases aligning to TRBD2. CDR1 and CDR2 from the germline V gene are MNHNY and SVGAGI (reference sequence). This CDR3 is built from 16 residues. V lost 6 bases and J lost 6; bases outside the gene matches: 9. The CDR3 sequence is CASSYELAGGVDTQYF. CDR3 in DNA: TGTGCCAGCAGCTATGAACTAGCGGGGGGGGTTGATACGCAGTATTTT.

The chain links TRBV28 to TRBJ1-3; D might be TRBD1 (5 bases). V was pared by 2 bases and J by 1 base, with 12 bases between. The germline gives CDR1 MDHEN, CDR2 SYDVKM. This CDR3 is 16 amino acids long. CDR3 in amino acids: CASSLERGVSGNTIYF. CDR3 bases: TGTGCCAGCAGTTTAGAGCGGGGGGTTTCTGGAAACACCATATATTTT.

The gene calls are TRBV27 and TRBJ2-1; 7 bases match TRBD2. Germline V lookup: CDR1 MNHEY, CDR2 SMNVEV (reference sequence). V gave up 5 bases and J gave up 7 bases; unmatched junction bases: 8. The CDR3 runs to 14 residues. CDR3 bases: TGTGCCAGCAGTCTGTCCGACGGGAGGAATGAGCAGTTCTTC. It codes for CASSLSDGRNEQFF.

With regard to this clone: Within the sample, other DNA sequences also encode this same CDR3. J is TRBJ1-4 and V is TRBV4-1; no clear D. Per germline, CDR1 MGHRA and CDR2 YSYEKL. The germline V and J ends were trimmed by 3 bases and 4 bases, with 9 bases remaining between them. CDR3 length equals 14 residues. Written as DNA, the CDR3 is TGCGCCAGCAGCCAGGGTCGCGGTAATGAAAAACTGTTTTTT. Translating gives CASSQGRGNEKLFF.

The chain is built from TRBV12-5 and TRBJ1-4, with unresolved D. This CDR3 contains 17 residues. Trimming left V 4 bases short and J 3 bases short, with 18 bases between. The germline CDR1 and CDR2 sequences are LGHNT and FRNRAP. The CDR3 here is CASGSQEVGQSNEKLFF. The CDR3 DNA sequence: TGTGCTAGTGGTTCCCAAGAGGTCGGGCAATCTAATGAAAAACTGTTTTTT.

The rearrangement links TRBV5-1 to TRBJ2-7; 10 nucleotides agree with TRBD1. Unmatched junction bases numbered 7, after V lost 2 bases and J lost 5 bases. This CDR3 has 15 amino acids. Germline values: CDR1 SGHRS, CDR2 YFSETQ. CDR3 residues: CASSLGTGAPNEQYF. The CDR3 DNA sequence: TGCGCCAGCAGCTTAGGGACAGGGGCACCCAACGAGCAGTACTTC.

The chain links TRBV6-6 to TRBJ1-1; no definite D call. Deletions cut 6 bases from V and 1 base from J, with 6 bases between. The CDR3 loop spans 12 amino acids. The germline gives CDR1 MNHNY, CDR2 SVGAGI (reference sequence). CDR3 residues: CASRNRNTEAFF. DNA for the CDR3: TGTGCCAGCAGAAACAGGAACACTGAAGCTTTCTTT.

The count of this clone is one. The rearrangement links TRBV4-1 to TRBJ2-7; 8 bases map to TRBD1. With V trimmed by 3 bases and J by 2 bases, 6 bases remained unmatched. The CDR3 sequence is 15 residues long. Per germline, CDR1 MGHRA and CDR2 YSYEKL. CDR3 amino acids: CASSHTGGDPYEQYF. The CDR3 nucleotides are TGCGCCAGCAGCCACACAGGGGGTGACCCCTACGAGCAGTACTTC.

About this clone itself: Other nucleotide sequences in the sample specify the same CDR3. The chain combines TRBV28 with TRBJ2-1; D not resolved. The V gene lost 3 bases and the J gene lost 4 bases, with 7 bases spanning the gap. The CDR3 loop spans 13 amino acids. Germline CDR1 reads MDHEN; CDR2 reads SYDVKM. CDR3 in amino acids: CASSFLGYNEQFF. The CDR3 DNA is TGTGCCAGCAGTTTTTTAGGTTACAATGAGCAGTTCTTC.

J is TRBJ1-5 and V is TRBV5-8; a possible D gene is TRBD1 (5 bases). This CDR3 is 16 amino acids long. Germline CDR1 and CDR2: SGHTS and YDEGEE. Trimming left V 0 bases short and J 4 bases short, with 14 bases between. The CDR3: CASSLAGAVLNQPQHF. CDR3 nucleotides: TGTGCCAGCAGCTTGGCCGGGGCAGTTCTAAATCAGCCCCAGCATTTT.

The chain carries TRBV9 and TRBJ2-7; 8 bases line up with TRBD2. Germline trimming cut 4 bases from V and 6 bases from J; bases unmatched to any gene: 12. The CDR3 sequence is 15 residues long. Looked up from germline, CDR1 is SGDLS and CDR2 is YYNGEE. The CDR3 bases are TGTGCCAGCAGCTCCCGGGAGGGCAGCATCGGCGAGCAGTACTTC. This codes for CASSSREGSIGEQYF. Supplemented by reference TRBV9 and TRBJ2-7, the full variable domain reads DSGVTQTPKHLITATGQRVTLRCSPRSGDLSVYWYQQSLDQGLQFLIQYYNGEERAKGNILERFSAQQFPDLHSELNLSSLELGDSALYFCASSSREGSIGEQYFGPGTRLTVT.

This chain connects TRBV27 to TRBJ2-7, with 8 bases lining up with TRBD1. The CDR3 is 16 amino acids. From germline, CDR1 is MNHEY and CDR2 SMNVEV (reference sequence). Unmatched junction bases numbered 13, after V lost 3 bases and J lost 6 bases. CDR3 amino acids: CASSFLTGTGDLEQYF. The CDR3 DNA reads TGTGCCAGCAGTTTCCTAACCGGGACAGGCGACCTCGAGCAGTACTTC.